A single sample is the source of the 2 T cell receptor beta chains below, sequenced in a study of T cells after yellow fever vaccination. Using its own MiXCR run on the 5' RACE reads, TCRdb lists one record per CDR3 protein. Of a few hundred thousand distinct CDR3 sequences listed, about 3.5% are singletons. This specimen consisted of PBMCs, obtained on the day of the yellow fever booster vaccination. Receptor source: a man between 18 and 29 years old who received the YFV17D yellow fever vaccine.

This clonotype was seen many times. The genes are TRBV7-9 and TRBJ1-1; 8 bases match TRBD1. The V and J ends lost 8 bases and 1 base, in that order; junction bases with no gene match: 6. Germline CDR1 SEHNR, CDR2 FQNEAQ (reference sequence). The CDR3 extends over 14 amino acids. For the CDR3, the DNA is TGTGCCAGCCGATTACAGGGGGAGAACACTGAAGCTTTCTTT. Translated, it gives CASRLQGENTEAFF.

In its sample, this clonotype was seen many times. This rearrangement joins TRBV7-2 to TRBJ2-3, with no clear D. From germline, CDR1 is SGHTA and CDR2 FQGNSA. The CDR3 has 13 amino acids. V was clipped by 8 bases and J by 5 bases, with 14 bases between them. The CDR3 sequence is CASCSSWVDTQYF. In DNA, the CDR3 is TGTGCCAGCTGTAGCTCCTGGGTAGATACGCAGTATTTT.